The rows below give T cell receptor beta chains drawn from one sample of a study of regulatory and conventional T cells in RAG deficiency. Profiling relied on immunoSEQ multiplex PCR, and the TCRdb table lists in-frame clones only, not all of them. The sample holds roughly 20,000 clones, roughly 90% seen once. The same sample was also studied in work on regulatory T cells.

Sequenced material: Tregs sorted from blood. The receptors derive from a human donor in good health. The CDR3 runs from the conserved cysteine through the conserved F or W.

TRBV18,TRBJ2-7,CASSPTAGPYEQYF
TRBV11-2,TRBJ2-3,CASSPNTPDTQYF
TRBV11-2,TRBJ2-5,CASSAPQRTETQYF
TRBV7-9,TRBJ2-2,CASSFAGTGELFF
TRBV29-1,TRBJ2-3,CSVEVALADTQYF
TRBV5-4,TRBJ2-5,CASSSPGTVQETQYF
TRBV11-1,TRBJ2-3,CASSPGWRANTDTQYF
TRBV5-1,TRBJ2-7,CASSLATTAYEQYF
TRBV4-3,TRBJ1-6,CASSQAGNMNSPLHF
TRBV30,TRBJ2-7,CAWDRTYEQYF
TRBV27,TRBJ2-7,CASSSGTSGSYEQYF
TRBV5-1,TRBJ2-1,CASSLGGVDNEQFF
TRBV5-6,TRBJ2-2,CASTRPTGELFF
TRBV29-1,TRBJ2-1,CSAAKLSYNEQFF
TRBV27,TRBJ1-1,CASSFRTGVSEAFF
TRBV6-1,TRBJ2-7,CASGGQGAHEQYF
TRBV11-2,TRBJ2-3,CASSFLTVRGTSTDTQYF